This TCR beta chain was found in a study of T cell repertoires in cytomegalovirus infection (dated by TCRdb to about 2019). Regarding the complete study: The peptide stimulations were aimed at well-studied HLA-B-restricted epitopes as well as recently identified HLA-C-restricted CMV epitopes, whose presentation resists viral immunomodulation. Because public TCR beta signatures pointed to carriage of CMV infection together with the matching HLA type, the HLA type of each donor mattered for the analysis. Beyond this particular receptor, the publication reports: Cumulative frequency of public TCR beta family members discriminated carriers of CMV infection plus the relevant HLA type in this cohort and an independent approximately 370-donor cohort. In the ex vivo response, HLA-C-restricted CMV-specific TCR beta clonotypes were dominant, and in two of eight donors the single most frequent clonotype came from this HLA-C-restricted group.

Clipping removes 6 bases from V and 1 base from J, with 8 as the unmatched junction base count. The CDR3 runs 14 residues from the cysteine to the phenylalanine. The entry retains the CDR3 DNA only, 42 bases that are in frame from base 1. CDR1 and CDR2, looked up from the germline V gene (reference sequence), are DFQATT and SNEGSKA. Turning to this clonotype: There is no known antigen for this receptor. It has no much larger one-base neighbor in the sample; base qualities were not kept.

The instrument was an Illumina HiSeq 1500. TCRdb trimmed public reads at Q25 via fastp, called clones via MiXCR and kept in-frame beta chains. Every distinct CDR3 protein forms one entry, paired with its most common genes and DNA. The sample table shows 700,000 to 850,000 distinct CDR3 sequences, and about 30% are seen once. Jointly, the top ten make up roughly an eighth of the sample. Sample treatment or condition, as interpreted from the label and publication: in vitro stimulation with specific CMV peptide epitopes to enrich CMV-specific T cells. The receptor chain draws on TRBV20-1 and TRBJ1-1, and TRBD1 matches 7 of the central bases. The sequence was obtained from a human donor in good health (CMV status not recorded). Some clones in this sample may be carry-over from other donors' samples. The material sequenced was cultured CD8+ T cells from PBMCs, taken from culture after CMV antigen stimulation. The nucleotide sequence reads TGCAGTGCCTACGACAGGGCCGAGAACACTGAAGCTTTCTTT. It translates as CSAYDRAENTEAFF.